The 28 T cell receptor beta chains listed next were all sequenced from one sample in a study of blood T cell repertoires in COVID-19. Method: immunoSEQ multiplex PCR; TCRdb's copy keeps in-frame clones and lacks some. This table has approximately 170,000 clones, approximately 90% appearing once. The sequenced material came from peripheral blood. These receptors originate from a man over 45 who had recovered from COVID-19.

V and J are TRBV3-1 (or the pseudogene TRBV3-2) and TRBJ1-3, with unresolved D. The germline V and J ends were trimmed by 1 base and 0 bases, with 10 bases remaining between them. In germline, CDR1 is LGHDT, CDR2 YNNKEL (reference sequence). The length of the CDR3 is 16 residues. CDR3 DNA: TGTGCCAGCAGCCAAGGAGCCGGTAACTCTGGAAACACCATATATTTT. This sequence encodes CASSQGAGNSGNTIYF.

This chain connects TRBV5-4 to TRBJ2-1; 10 positions match TRBD2. The V gene end was trimmed by 4 bases and the J gene end by 7 bases; junction bases not matched to a gene: 5. The CDR3 is 14 residues long. The germline V gene encodes CDR1 SGHNT and CDR2 YYREEE (reference sequence). As DNA, the CDR3 is TGTGCCAGCAGCCGTACGACTAGCGGGAATGAGCAGTTCTTC. Its protein product is CASSRTTSGNEQFF. Looking up the rest from reference TRBV5-4 and TRBJ2-1 gives the full variable domain: ETGVTQSPTHLIKTRGQQVTLRCSSQSGHNTVSWYQQALGQGPQFIFQYYREEENGRGNFPPRFSGLQFPNYSSELNVNALELDDSALYLCASSRTTSGNEQFFGPGTRLTVL.

The chain employs TRBV2 and TRBJ2-1; the D gene is possibly TRBD1 (6 bases). This CDR3 has 16 residues. The germline gives CDR1 SNHLY, CDR2 FYNNEI. The V end lost 4 bases, the J end lost 5 bases, and 18 bases lay between the germline ends. CDR3 loop: CASSGSGQALNNEQFF. The CDR3 DNA sequence: TGTGCCAGCAGTGGTTCGGGACAAGCTTTAAACAATGAGCAGTTCTTC.

This clone was seen a few times. The rearrangement uses TRBV4-3 and TRBJ1-6; 7 nucleotides line up with TRBD1. The CDR3 covers 18 residues. Germline V gene data show CDR1 as LGHNA and CDR2 as YSLEER. The V gene end was trimmed by 0 bases and the J gene end by 3 bases; junction bases not matched to a gene: 8. The CDR3 DNA follows: TGCGCCAGCAGCCAAGATCGAGGGGGCGACTTCTATAATTCACCCCTCCACTTT. This gives the protein CASSQDRGGDFYNSPLHF.

This rearrangement joins TRBV5-1 to TRBJ2-7; 11 nucleotides agree with TRBD2. Germline V gives CDR1 SGHRS, CDR2 YFSETQ. This CDR3 has 16 residues. V shed 0 bases, J shed 0 bases, and the junction held 2 bases outside the gene matches. The DNA of the CDR3 is TGCGCCAGCAGCTTGGGGGGGACTAGCGGCTCCTACGAGCAGTACTTC. Its translation is CASSLGGTSGSYEQYF.

The chain links TRBV6-4 to TRBJ2-5; the D is unclear. CDR3 length: 12 amino acids. V gave up 9 bases and J gave up 5 bases, with 13 bases separating them. CDR1 and CDR2 from the germline V gene are MRHNA and SNTAGT. The CDR3 DNA sequence: TGTGCCAGGCTCCTAGATCGGGAGACCCAGTACTTC. This encodes CARLLDRETQYF.

The chain has TRBV19 and TRBJ2-2, with 11 positions matching TRBD2. From germline, CDR1 is LNHDA and CDR2 SQIVND (reference sequence). The CDR3 has 15 amino acids. V lost 10 bases, J lost 8 bases, and 12 bases stayed unmatched. CDR3 amino acids: CATKTSGIGVGELFF. As DNA, the CDR3 is TGTGCCACCAAGACTAGCGGGATAGGGGTGGGGGAGCTGTTTTTT.

The rearrangement uses TRBV5-1 and TRBJ2-5, with TRBD2 identical over 9 bases. The CDR3 has 14 residues. Germline V gives CDR1 SGHRS, CDR2 YFSETQ. With V trimmed by 2 bases and J by 5 bases, 4 bases remained unmatched. The CDR3 spells CASSLTAGGETQYF. The CDR3, as DNA: TGCGCCAGCAGCTTAACAGCGGGAGGTGAGACCCAGTACTTC. The full variable domain, with the rest looked up from reference TRBV5-1 and TRBJ2-5, is KAGVTQTPRYLIKTRGQQVTLSCSPISGHRSVSWYQQTPGQGLQFLFEYFSETQRNKGNFPGRFSGRQFSNSRSEMNVSTLELGDSALYLCASSLTAGGETQYFGPGTRLLVL.

CDR3 loop: CASSEVGGTSGETQYF. In nucleotides, the CDR3 is TGTGCCAGCAGTGAAGTCGGAGGGACTAGCGGGGAGACCCAGTACTTC. The rearrangement joins TRBV2 to TRBJ2-5; 12 bases are shared with TRBD2. The CDR3 totals 16 residues. V was pared by 1 base and J by 5 bases, with 5 bases of the junction left unmatched. The germline V gene has CDR1 SNHLY and CDR2 FYNNEI.

The V and J genes are TRBV6-5 and TRBJ2-7; 8 bases are a match to TRBD1. The CDR3 covers 15 residues. V was clipped by 11 bases and J by 3 bases; unmatched bases: 15. CDR1 MNHEY and CDR2 SVGAGI come from the germline V gene. The DNA of the CDR3 is TGTGCCCTCAAGAGAGCGGCCACAGGGGGCTACGAGCAGTACTTC. It specifies CALKRAATGGYEQYF.

This chain joins TRBV18 and TRBJ1-1, with D uncertain. CDR3 length: 14 amino acids. V was shortened by 4 bases and J by 1 base, with 10 bases between the two germline ends. Germline V CDR1 and CDR2: KGHSH, LQKENI. CDR3 loop: CASSQLGGNTEAFF. In nucleotides, the CDR3 is TGTGCCAGCTCACAGCTCGGAGGGAACACTGAAGCTTTCTTT.

This rearrangement joins TRBV6-5 to TRBJ1-5; D is unclear. Between the trimmed V and J ends, which lost 2 bases and 0 bases, there was a span of 5 bases. Germline assignment: CDR1 MNHEY and CDR2 SVGAGI. The CDR3 sequence is 14 residues long. CDR3 in DNA: TGTGCCAGCAGTTACGCGGGTAGCAATCAGCCCCAGCATTTT. Residues: CASSYAGSNQPQHF.

The sample holds one count of this clone. The chain couples TRBV25-1 to TRBJ2-7; TRBD1 matches at 7 bases. Per germline, CDR1 MGHDK and CDR2 SYGVNS. The J segment lost 4 bases and the V segment lost 7 bases, leaving 7 bases of the junction unmatched. This CDR3 is built from 13 residues. CDR3 coding DNA: TGTGCCAGCACTAACAGGGGAAAATACGAGCAGTACTTC. Amino acids: CASTNRGKYEQYF.

The V gene is TRBV29-1, the J gene TRBJ1-3, with a weak D call TRBD1 (5 bases). Germline CDR1 is SQVTM and CDR2 is ANQGSEA. This CDR3 contains 13 residues. V gave up 4 bases and J gave up 4 bases, with 11 bases separating them. The CDR3 DNA reads as TGCAGCGTTGGTATGACAGTCGGAAACACCATATATTTT. This translates into CSVGMTVGNTIYF. Full variable domain (rest looked up from reference TRBV29-1 and TRBJ1-3): SAVISQKPSRDICQRGTSLTIQCQVDSQVTMMFWYRQQPGQSLTLIATANQGSEATYESGFVIDKFPISRPNLTFSTLTVSNMSPEDSSIYLCSVGMTVGNTIYFGEGSWLTVV.

The V call is TRBV2, the J call TRBJ1-1; D call uncertain. Per the germline V gene, CDR1 is SNHLY and CDR2 is FYNNEI. Between the trimmed V and J ends, which lost 7 bases and 1 base, there was a span of 10 bases. The CDR3 covers 13 residues. The CDR3 region has the DNA TGTGCCAGCATCGGAGGCAGGAACACTGAAGCTTTCTTT. Translated: CASIGGRNTEAFF.

The rearrangement uses TRBV27 and TRBJ2-3; 10 bases fit TRBD1. Germline assignment: CDR1 MNHEY and CDR2 SMNVEV (reference sequence). The CDR3 consists of 15 residues. V gave up 5 bases and J gave up 6 bases; unmatched junction bases: 8. This CDR3 reads CASSREGQGSDTQYF. The CDR3 DNA is TGTGCCAGCAGTCGAGAGGGACAGGGGTCGGATACGCAGTATTTT.

The sample holds a few counts of this clone. The chain joins TRBV11-2 to TRBJ1-1; TRBD1 agrees at 8 bases. CDR1 and CDR2 (germline): SGHAT, FQNNGV. The CDR3 extends over 15 amino acids. V lost 3 bases to trimming and J lost 5 bases; unmatched junction nucleotides: 8. Here the CDR3 DNA reads TGTGCCAGCAGCTTCCCCGGACAGGGTAAAACTGAAGCTTTCTTT. Translation: CASSFPGQGKTEAFF. Drawing the rest from reference TRBV11-2 and TRBJ1-1, the complete variable domain is EAGVAQSPRYKIIEKRQSVAFWCNPISGHATLYWYQQILGQGPKLLIQFQNNGVVDDSQLPKDRFSAERLKGVDSTLKIQPAKLEDSAVYLCASSFPGQGKTEAFFGQGTRLTVV.

This chain connects TRBV28 to TRBJ2-3, with TRBD2 matching 10 bases. Germline V lookup: CDR1 MDHEN, CDR2 SYDVKM. With 2 bases clipped from V and 3 bases from J, the junction kept 14 bases outside the gene matches. The CDR3 is 19 amino acids. The DNA for the CDR3 is TGTGCCAGCAGTTTAAGGGGTGGGCTAGCGGGAGTGATAACAGATACGCAGTATTTT. This codes for CASSLRGGLAGVITDTQYF.

J is TRBJ1-2 and V is TRBV18; D may be TRBD1 (5 bases). The CDR3 is made up of 15 amino acids. Per germline, CDR1 KGHSH and CDR2 LQKENI. V lost 1 base and J lost 5, with 14 bases in between. The DNA for the CDR3 is TGTGCCAGCTCACCACAGTCCCCGGACAAATATGGCTACACCTTC. Translating it yields CASSPQSPDKYGYTF.

The chain combines TRBV2 with TRBJ2-1, with TRBD2 identical over 11 bases. The CDR3 totals 11 residues. The junction had 2 bases not matched to a gene; V was cut back by 8 bases and J by 11 bases. Germline CDR1 and CDR2: SNHLY and FYNNEI. CDR3 sequence: CASPSGRQQFF. In DNA, the CDR3 is TGTGCCAGCCCTAGCGGGAGGCAGCAGTTCTTC.

The V gene is TRBV12-3 or TRBV12-4, the J gene TRBJ2-7, with D unclear. CDR3 length equals 13 residues. The V end was cut by 7 bases, the J end by 0 bases, with 10 bases between. The CDR3 spells CASMVSSSYEQYF. CDR3 nucleotide sequence: TGTGCCAGCATGGTTTCCAGCTCCTACGAGCAGTACTTC.

This chain links TRBV29-1 with TRBJ1-4, with D possibly TRBD1 on 5 matching bases. Germline CDR1 SQVTM, CDR2 ANQGSEA. With 6 bases removed from V and 5 bases from J, the gap between germline ends came to 13 bases. The CDR3 loop spans 13 amino acids. In DNA, the CDR3 is TGCAGCGTAGCAGGGAATATAAATGAAAAACTGTTTTTT. It codes for CSVAGNINEKLFF. The entire variable domain, with the rest obtained from reference TRBV29-1 and TRBJ1-4, is as follows: SAVISQKPSRDICQRGTSLTIQCQVDSQVTMMFWYRQQPGQSLTLIATANQGSEATYESGFVIDKFPISRPNLTFSTLTVSNMSPEDSSIYLCSVAGNINEKLFFGSGTQLSVL.

This chain connects TRBV19 to TRBJ1-1; TRBD1 agrees at 7 bases. V dropped 7 bases and J dropped 5; count of bases not matched to a gene: 10. CDR1 and CDR2 from the germline V gene are LNHDA and SQIVND (reference sequence). The CDR3 covers 14 residues. For the CDR3, the DNA is TGTGCCAGTATGGAGGGGGCGAGAAGAACTGAAGCTTTCTTT. As protein: CASMEGARRTEAFF.

V usage is TRBV19 and J usage is TRBJ1-5; weak D call: TRBD1 (5 bases). V lost 5 bases, J lost 6 bases, and 11 bases lay in between. The length of the CDR3 is 13 residues. Per germline, CDR1 LNHDA and CDR2 SQIVND (reference sequence). CDR3 amino acids: CASSSTRAQPQHF. CDR3 DNA: TGTGCCAGTAGTTCGACCAGGGCTCAGCCCCAGCATTTT.

The rearrangement joins TRBV28 to TRBJ1-5; D call uncertain. Germline V gene sequence: CDR1 MDHEN, CDR2 SYDVKM. The CDR3 has 12 residues. V was trimmed by 6 bases and J by 4 bases, leaving 7 bases between them. This CDR3 is CASSPPNQPQHF. The CDR3 DNA reads as TGTGCCAGCAGCCCCCCTAATCAGCCCCAGCATTTT.

The chain uses TRBV5-4 and TRBJ2-3; the D gene is possibly TRBD2 (6 bases). Germline loops: CDR1 SGHNT, CDR2 YYREEE (reference sequence). This CDR3 region has 15 residues. Trimming cost V 3 bases and J 7 bases, with 18 bases left between them. The CDR3 DNA follows: TGTGCCAGCAGCTCCTCCGGGACTGGCTCTCATACGCAGTATTTT. This sequence encodes CASSSSGTGSHTQYF.

The gene calls are TRBV25-1 and TRBJ2-7, with 9 bases aligning to TRBD2. The junction had 10 bases not matched to a gene; V was cut back by 5 bases and J by 2 bases. The V gene's germline CDR1 is MGHDK and CDR2 SYGVNS. This CDR3 is 16 amino acids long. CDR3 DNA sequence: TGTGCCAGCAGTAAAGCGGGAGGCCCTAGGCCCTACGAGCAGTACTTC. Translation: CASSKAGGPRPYEQYF.

The rearrangement uses TRBV2 and TRBJ2-3, with 12 positions matching TRBD2. J was trimmed by 4 bases and V by 8 bases; bases with no gene match: 1. Germline CDR1 SNHLY, CDR2 FYNNEI. This CDR3 has 13 residues. CDR3 DNA: TGTGCCAGCCTAGCGGGAGGGGCAGATACGCAGTATTTT. It codes for CASLAGGADTQYF.